The rows below give T cell receptor beta chains drawn from one sample of a study of CD8+ T cells in alopecia areata. Profiled with immunoSEQ multiplex PCR; TCRdb holds only in-frame clones, not every one. The data show 80,000 to 100,000 clones, 41% seen once. Sequenced sample: CD4+ T cells sorted from blood. Receptors originate from a human donor with alopecia areata. The conserved cysteine and the conserved F or W are not part of the CDR3 here. Fields, in order: J gene, V gene, CDR3 protein.

>TRBJ2-3|TRBV18
ASSPLQRPDTQY
>TRBJ1-2|TRBV7-2
ASSSRDRGFYGYT
>TRBJ2-1|TRBV7-2
ASSLPDMGHNEQF
>TRBJ1-2|TRBV18
ASSPLANYGYT
>TRBJ2-7|TRBV7-9
ASSLVAEVGQY
>TRBJ2-2|TRBV7-9
ASSFRAAGELF
>TRBJ2-7|TRBV9
ASSADSPPYEQY
>TRBJ1-5|TRBV30
AWSGDRGGNQPQH
>TRBJ1-2|TRBV20-1
SASPAYGYT
>TRBJ1-1|TRBV29-1
SVEAGVLNTEAF
>TRBJ1-1|TRBV19
ASSILTGVNTEAF
>TRBJ2-3|TRBV7-9
ASSWGASGSTDTQY
>TRBJ2-7|TRBV30
AWSVQLAAYEQY
>TRBJ2-5|TRBV5-6
ASSLFSGNQETQY
>TRBJ1-1|TRBV14
ASSQVLITEAF
>TRBJ2-1|TRBV20-1
SARYNEQF
>TRBJ2-7|TRBV29-1
SAGPGQQYEQY
>TRBJ2-1|TRBV30
AWSASLGINEQF
>TRBJ2-5|TRBV18
ASSRTSWETQY
>TRBJ2-1|TRBV7-9
ASSPTSFSSYNEQF
>TRBJ2-1|TRBV30
AWNPGGSYNEQF
>TRBJ2-1|TRBV5-4
ASSRDLQEQF
>TRBJ1-2|TRBV7-8
ASTRGGAGENYGYT
>TRBJ2-7|TRBV5-1
ASSLGQGSYEQY
>TRBJ2-7|TRBV5-8
ASSFDTGWDYEQY
>TRBJ2-1|TRBV2
ASDGTGGPGNEQF
>TRBJ2-7|TRBV7-8
ASSPILARVYEQY
>TRBJ2-5|TRBV7-9
ASSPRVTGVQETQY
>TRBJ1-1|TRBV2
ASSEAAGTGNTEAF
>TRBJ1-2|TRBV6-5
ASMMGQGLGYT
>TRBJ1-4|TRBV7-9
AIDRGHNEKLF
>TRBJ2-7|TRBV7-2
ASSLGSAGLAYEQY
>TRBJ1-2|TRBV28
ASSLPRDNYGYT
>TRBJ1-6|TRBV7-8
ASSLAAGVNSPLH
>TRBJ2-5|TRBV5-1
ASSRSEREPETQY
>TRBJ2-2|TRBV2
ASSERWVSGELF
>TRBJ2-5|TRBV28
ASSRTGFGYQETQY
>TRBJ2-7|TRBV28
ASKAQGTYEQY
>TRBJ2-5|TRBV5-4
ASSLSSGRARETQY
>TRBJ2-3|TRBV6-5
ASRQLGLSTDTQY
>TRBJ2-3|TRBV28
AITSLADNTQY
>TRBJ1-1|TRBV7-2
ASSKQGASEAF
>TRBJ1-1|TRBV7-3
ASSLEEALGTEAF
>TRBJ2-2|TRBV30
AWNRRGFGELF
>TRBJ2-1|TRBV5-4
ASRPTSGSIGEQF
>TRBJ1-1|TRBV5-1
ASSPQGAHTEAF
>TRBJ2-7|TRBV28
ASSRPGTGLYEQY
>TRBJ2-1|TRBV2
ASRVTSGNEQF